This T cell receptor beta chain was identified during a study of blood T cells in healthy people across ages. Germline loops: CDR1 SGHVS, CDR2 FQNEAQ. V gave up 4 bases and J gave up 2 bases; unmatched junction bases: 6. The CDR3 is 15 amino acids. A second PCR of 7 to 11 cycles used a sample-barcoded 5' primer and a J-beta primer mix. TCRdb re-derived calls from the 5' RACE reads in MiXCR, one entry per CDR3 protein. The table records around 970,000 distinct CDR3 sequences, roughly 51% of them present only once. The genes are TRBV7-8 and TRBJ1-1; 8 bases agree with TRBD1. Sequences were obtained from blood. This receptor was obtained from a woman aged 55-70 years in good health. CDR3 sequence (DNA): TGTGCCAGCAGCTCGAGACAGGGGAAAAACACTGAAGCTTTCTTT. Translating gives CASSSRQGKNTEAFF. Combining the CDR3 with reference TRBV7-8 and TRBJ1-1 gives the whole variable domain GAGVSQSPRYKVAKRGQDVALRCDPISGHVSLFWYQQALGQGPEFLTYFQNEAQLDKSGLPSDRFFAERPEGSVSTLKIQRTQQEDSAVYLCASSSRQGKNTEAFFGQGTRLTVV.